The present T cell receptor (beta chain) was sequenced within a study of cytomegalovirus exposure and HLA in healthy donors. Study information: Around 180 million T cells yielded over 90 million unique TCR beta sequences in earlier analysis. Findings of the study overall: Later analysis identified a missense DCLRE1C variant that was linked to TCR beta V- and J-gene trimming.

The germline gives CDR1 MNHEY, CDR2 SVGAGI. This CDR3 has 13 residues. V shed 3 bases and J shed 4 bases, with 9 bases lying between them. This PCR relied on a set of 60 Vbeta primers and 13 Jbeta primers. As handled by the study authors: A follow-up analysis tallied tens of millions of unique TCR beta chains, roughly 11 million shared. The table came from immunoSEQ multiplex PCR; TCRdb's copy has only in-frame clones and leaves some out. Clone size and the V and J calls come from that table; the DNA yielded D and trimming. The sample holds about 200,000 clones, around 83% seen once. Worth noting for this clone: The antigen is not known.

The sequence derives from a woman in her 40s in good health and CMV-seronegative. The source material was PBMCs. The rearrangement links TRBV6-5 to TRBJ2-5; D perhaps matches TRBD2 (6 bases). The CDR3 region has the DNA TGTGCCAGCAGTTATAAGGGAGGAGAGACCCAGTACTTC. Translating it yields CASSYKGGETQYF.